This T cell receptor beta chain was profiled in a study of blood T cell repertoires in COVID-19. Study context: Donors in the United States, Italy and Spain gave samples during acute or convalescent COVID-19.

As originally analysed: For nucleated cells, counts were estimated from reference gene primer amplification. Assay: immunoSEQ multiplex PCR; the TCRdb copy retains only in-frame clones and omits some. From that table come the V and J calls and clone size; the DNA was used to work out D and trimming. This table holds around 200,000 clones, 65% to 90% found once. The CDR3 spans 14 residues. The germline gives CDR1 MNHEY, CDR2 SVGAGI. V gave up 6 bases and J gave up 2 bases, with 12 bases separating them. This clone was recorded only once. This rearrangement joins TRBV6-5 to TRBJ2-3, with D possibly being TRBD1 (6 bases). Sequencing input: peripheral blood. The origin of this receptor is a man at least 80 years old with acute or convalescent COVID-19. CDR3 bases: TGTGCCAGCAGACAAGGACAGTACACAGATACGCAGTATTTT. Amino acid sequence: CASRQGQYTDTQYF.